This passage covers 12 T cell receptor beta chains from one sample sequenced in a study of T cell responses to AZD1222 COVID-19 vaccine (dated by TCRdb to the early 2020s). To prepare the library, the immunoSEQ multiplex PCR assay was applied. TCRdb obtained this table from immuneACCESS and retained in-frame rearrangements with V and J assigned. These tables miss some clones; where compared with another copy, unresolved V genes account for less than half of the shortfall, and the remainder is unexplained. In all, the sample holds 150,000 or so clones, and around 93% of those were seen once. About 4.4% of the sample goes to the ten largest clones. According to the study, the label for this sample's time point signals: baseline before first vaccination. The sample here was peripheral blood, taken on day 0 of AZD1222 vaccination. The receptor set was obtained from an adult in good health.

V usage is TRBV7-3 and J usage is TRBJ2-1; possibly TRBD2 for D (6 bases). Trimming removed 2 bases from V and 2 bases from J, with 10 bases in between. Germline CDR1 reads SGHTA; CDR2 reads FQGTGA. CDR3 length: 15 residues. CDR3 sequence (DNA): TGTGCCAGCAGCTTAGGGGCGGGACCCTACAATGAGCAGTTCTTC. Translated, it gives CASSLGAGPYNEQFF.

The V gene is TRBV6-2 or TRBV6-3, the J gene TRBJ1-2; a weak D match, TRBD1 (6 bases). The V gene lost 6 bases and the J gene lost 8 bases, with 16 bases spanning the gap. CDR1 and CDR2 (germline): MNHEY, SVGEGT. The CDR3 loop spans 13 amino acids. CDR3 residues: CASSLLQGNGYTF. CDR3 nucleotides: TGTGCCAGCAGCCTTCTTCAGGGGAACGGCTACACCTTC.

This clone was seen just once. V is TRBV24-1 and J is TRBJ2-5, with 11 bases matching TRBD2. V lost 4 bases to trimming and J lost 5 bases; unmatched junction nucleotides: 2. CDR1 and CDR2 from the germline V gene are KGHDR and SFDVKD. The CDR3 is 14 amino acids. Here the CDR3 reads CATSDWTSGETQYF. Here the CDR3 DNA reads TGTGCCACCAGTGACTGGACTAGCGGGGAGACCCAGTACTTC.

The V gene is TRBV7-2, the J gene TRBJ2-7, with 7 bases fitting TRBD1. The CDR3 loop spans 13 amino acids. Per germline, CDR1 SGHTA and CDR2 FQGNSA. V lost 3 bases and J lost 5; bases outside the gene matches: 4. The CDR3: CASSFRQGNEQYF. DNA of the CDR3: TGTGCCAGCAGCTTCCGACAGGGAAACGAGCAGTACTTC.

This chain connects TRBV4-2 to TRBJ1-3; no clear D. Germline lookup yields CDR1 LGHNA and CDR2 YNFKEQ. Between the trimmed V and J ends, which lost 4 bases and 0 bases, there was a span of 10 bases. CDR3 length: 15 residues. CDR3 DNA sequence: TGTGCCAGCAGCCCAGACCCGAGCTCTGGAAACACCATATATTTT. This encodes CASSPDPSSGNTIYF.

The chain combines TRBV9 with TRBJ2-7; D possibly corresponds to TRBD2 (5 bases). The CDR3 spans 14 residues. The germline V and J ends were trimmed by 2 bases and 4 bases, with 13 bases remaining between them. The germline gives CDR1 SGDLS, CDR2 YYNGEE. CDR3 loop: CASSVYEGTYEQYF. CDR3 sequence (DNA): TGTGCCAGCAGCGTGTACGAGGGAACGTACGAGCAGTACTTC.

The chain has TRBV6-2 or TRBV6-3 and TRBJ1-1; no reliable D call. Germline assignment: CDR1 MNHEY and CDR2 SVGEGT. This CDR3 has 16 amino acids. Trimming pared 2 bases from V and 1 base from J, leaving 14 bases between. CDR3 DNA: TGTGCCAGCAGTTACGGGGAGGGAGAGGAGAACACTGAAGCTTTCTTT. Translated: CASSYGEGEENTEAFF.

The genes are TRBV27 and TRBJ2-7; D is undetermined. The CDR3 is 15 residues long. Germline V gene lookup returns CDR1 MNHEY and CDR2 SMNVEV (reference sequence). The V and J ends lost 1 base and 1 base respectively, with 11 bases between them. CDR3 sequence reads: CASSLLGKSSYEQYF. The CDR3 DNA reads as TGTGCCAGCAGTTTATTAGGGAAGAGTTCCTACGAGCAGTACTTC.

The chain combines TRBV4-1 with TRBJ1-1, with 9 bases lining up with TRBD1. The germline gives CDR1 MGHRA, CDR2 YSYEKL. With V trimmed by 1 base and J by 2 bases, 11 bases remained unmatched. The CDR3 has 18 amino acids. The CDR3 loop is CASSQAQGTGGVNTEAFF. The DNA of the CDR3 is TGCGCCAGCAGCCAAGCCCAAGGAACAGGGGGCGTTAACACTGAAGCTTTCTTT.

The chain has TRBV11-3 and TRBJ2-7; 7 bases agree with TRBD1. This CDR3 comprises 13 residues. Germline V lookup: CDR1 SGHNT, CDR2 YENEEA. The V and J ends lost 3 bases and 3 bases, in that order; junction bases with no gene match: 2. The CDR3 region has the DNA TGTGCCAGCAGCTTCCCAGGGGGCTACGAGCAGTACTTC. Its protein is CASSFPGGYEQYF.

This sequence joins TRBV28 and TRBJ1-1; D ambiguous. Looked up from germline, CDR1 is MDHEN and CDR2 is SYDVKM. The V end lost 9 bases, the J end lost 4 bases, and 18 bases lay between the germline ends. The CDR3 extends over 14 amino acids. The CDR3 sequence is CASRLRTWGTEAFF. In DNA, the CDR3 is TGTGCCAGTAGACTCCGCACGTGGGGCACTGAAGCTTTCTTT.

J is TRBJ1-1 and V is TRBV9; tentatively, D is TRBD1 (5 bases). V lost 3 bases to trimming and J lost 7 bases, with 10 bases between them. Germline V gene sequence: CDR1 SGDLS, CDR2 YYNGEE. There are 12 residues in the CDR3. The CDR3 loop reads CASSASGVEAFF. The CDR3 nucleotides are TGTGCCAGCAGCGCCTCGGGGGTTGAAGCTTTCTTT.